This is a list of T cell receptor beta chains from one sample in a study of brain T cells in children with intractable seizures. Produced via immunoSEQ multiplex PCR; TCRdb's table is partial and in-frame only. The sample has about 340,000 clones, 85% to 95% seen once. The source material was peripheral blood, sampled 4 to 5 months after surgery. The receptors were gathered from a boy under three years old with tuberous sclerosis and intractable seizures. CDR3s include the opening cysteine and the closing phenylalanine or tryptophan. D genes are given only for firm matches. Rows give clone size only sometimes, using once, few, many, or a class for an expanded clone.

TRBJ2-3,15,-,TRBV9,-,TGTGCCAGCAGCGCCCCGGGGGTTCTCACAGATACGCAGTATTTT,CASSAPGVLTDTQYF
TRBJ1-6,8,-,TRBV25-1,-,TGTGCCAGCAGACCCCTCCACTTT,CASRPLHF
TRBJ1-1,15,-,TRBV5-1,-,TGCGCCAGCAGCTTGACAGGGTGGTTGAACACTGAAGCTTTCTTT,CASSLTGWLNTEAFF
TRBJ1-2,14,-,TRBV7-2,-,TGTGCCAGCAGCTTATCGTCAGCTAACTATGGCTACACCTTC,CASSLSSANYGYTF
TRBJ2-3,17,TRBD1,TRBV20-1,once,TGCAGTGCTAGTCGCCCCTCGCGAGGGACAGGATCAGATACGCAGTATTTT,CSASRPSRGTGSDTQYF
TRBJ1-6,16,-,TRBV28,once,TGTGCCAGCAGTTTCCAGGGTCGAACCTATAATTCACCCCTCCACTTT,CASSFQGRTYNSPLHF
TRBJ2-3,16,-,TRBV27,-,TGTGCCAGCAGTCTGAAACCGGGACGGATCACAGATACGCAGTATTTT,CASSLKPGRITDTQYF
TRBJ2-7,14,TRBD1,TRBV13,-,TGTGCCAGCAGCTCCGGGACAGGGGTCTACGAGCAGTACTTC,CASSSGTGVYEQYF
TRBJ1-1,13,-,TRBV6-1,-,TGTGCCAGCAGTGAGGACAGGAACACTGAAGCTTTCTTT,CASSEDRNTEAFF
TRBJ2-3,14,TRBD2,TRBV29-1,-,TGCAGCGTTGATGCGGGGGGGTACACAGATACGCAGTATTTT,CSVDAGGYTDTQYF
TRBJ1-1,15,-,TRBV27,-,TGTGCCAGCAGTCTAGGCTGGGGAGGGAACACTGAAGCTTTCTTT,CASSLGWGGNTEAFF
TRBJ1-1,15,-,TRBV19,-,TGTGCCAGTAGTCCTTGGAGGGGAACAAACACTGAAGCTTTCTTT,CASSPWRGTNTEAFF
TRBJ1-3,14,-,TRBV5-8,-,TGTGCCAGCAGCCCCCCTAACTCTGGAAACACCATATATTTT,CASSPPNSGNTIYF
TRBJ2-3,15,TRBD2,TRBV24-1,-,TGTGCCACCAGTGATTTCCCAGCGGGAGTGGATACGCAGTATTTT,CATSDFPAGVDTQYF